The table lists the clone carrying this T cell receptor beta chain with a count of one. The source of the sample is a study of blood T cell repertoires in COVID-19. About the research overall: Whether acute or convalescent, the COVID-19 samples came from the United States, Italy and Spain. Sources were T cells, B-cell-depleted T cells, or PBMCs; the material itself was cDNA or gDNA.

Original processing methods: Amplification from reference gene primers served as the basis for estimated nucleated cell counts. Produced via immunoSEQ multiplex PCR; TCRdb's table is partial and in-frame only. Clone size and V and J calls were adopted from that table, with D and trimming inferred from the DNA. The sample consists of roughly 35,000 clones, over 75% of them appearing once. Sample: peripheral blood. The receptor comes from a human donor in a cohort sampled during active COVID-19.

Here the CDR3 reads CASSPPLGTGHEKLFF. The CDR3 coding sequence is TGTGCCAGCAGTCCCCCTCTCGGGACAGGGCATGAAAAACTGTTTTTT. The chain uses TRBV28 and TRBJ1-4; 9 nucleotides line up with TRBD1. Germline CDR1 and CDR2: MDHEN and SYDVKM. There are 16 residues in the CDR3. The V gene end was trimmed by 5 bases and the J gene end by 6 bases; junction bases not matched to a gene: 10. The variable domain in full, completed from reference TRBV28 and TRBJ1-4, reads DVKVTQSSRYLVKRTGEKVFLECVQDMDHENMFWYRQDPGLGLRLIYFSYDVKMKEKGDIPEGYSVSREKKERFSLILESASTNQTSMYLCASSPPLGTGHEKLFFGSGTQLSVL.